This T cell receptor (beta chain) was recorded in a study of blood T cell repertoires in COVID-19. Assay used: immunoSEQ multiplex PCR; TCRdb lists only in-frame clones, some missing. The sample contains some 200,000 clones, more than 70% of which appear only once. This CDR3 spans 16 amino acids. Germline V gene data show CDR1 as SGHTA and CDR2 as FQGNSA. Losses at the gene ends were 1 base for V and 6 bases for J; bases not matched to a gene: 8. Source material: peripheral blood. This sequence originates from a woman in her sixties with acute or convalescent COVID-19. The V gene is TRBV7-2, the J gene TRBJ2-3, with 9 bases fitting TRBD2. CDR3 sequence (DNA): TGTGCCAGCAGCTTAGACTGGGGACTAGCCTACGATACGCAGTATTTT. Encoded protein: CASSLDWGLAYDTQYF. The variable domain in full, with the rest retrieved from reference TRBV7-2 and TRBJ2-3, is GAGVSQSPSNKVTEKGKDVELRCDPISGHTALYWYRQSLGQGLEFLIYFQGNSAPDKSGLPSDRFSAERTGGSVSTLTIQRTQQEDSAVYLCASSLDWGLAYDTQYFGPGTRLTVL.